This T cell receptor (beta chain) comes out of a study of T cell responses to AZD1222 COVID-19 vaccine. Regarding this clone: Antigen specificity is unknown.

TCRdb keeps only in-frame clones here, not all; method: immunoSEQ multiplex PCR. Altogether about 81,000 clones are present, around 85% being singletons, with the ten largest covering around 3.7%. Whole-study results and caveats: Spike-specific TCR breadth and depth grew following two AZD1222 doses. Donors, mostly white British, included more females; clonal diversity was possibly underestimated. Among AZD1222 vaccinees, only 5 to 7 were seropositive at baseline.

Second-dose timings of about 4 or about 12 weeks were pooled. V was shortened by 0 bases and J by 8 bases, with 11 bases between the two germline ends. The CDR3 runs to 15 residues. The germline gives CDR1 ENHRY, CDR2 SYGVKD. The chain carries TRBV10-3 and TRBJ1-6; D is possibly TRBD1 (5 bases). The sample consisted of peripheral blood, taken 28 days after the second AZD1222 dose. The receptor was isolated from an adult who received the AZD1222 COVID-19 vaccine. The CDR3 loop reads CAISESTGAYSPLHF. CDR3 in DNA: TGTGCCATCAGTGAGTCGACTGGGGCATATTCACCCCTCCACTTT.